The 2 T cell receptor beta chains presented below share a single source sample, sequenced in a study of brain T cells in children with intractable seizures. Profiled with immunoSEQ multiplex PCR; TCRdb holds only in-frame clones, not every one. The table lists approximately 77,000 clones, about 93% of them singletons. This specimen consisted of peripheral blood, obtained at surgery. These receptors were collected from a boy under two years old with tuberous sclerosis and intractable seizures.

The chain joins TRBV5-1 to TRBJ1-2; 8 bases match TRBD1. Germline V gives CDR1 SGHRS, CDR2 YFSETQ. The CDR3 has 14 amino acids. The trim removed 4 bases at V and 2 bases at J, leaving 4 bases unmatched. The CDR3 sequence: CASSPGQENYGYTF. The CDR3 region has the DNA TGCGCCAGCAGCCCGGGACAGGAAAACTATGGCTACACCTTC.

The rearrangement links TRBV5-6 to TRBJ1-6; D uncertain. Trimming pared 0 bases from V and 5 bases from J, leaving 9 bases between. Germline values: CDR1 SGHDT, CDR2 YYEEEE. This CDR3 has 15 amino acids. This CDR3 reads CASSLERGNNSPLHF. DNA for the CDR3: TGTGCCAGCAGCTTGGAGCGGGGAAATAATTCACCCCTCCACTTT.